The 18 T cell receptor beta chains below come from one sample, sequenced in a study of cytomegalovirus exposure and HLA in healthy donors. The primer mix had 60 Vbeta and 13 Jbeta primers. Clones were sequenced by immunoSEQ multiplex PCR, and TCRdb holds only the in-frame ones, with some missing. The sample has some 200,000 clones; around three quarters are singletons. The sample consisted of PBMCs. Source of these receptors: a man in his forties in good health and CMV-seronegative.

The CDR3 is CASSPPGGQMAQYF. The CDR3 DNA follows: TGTGCCAGCTCACCACCGGGAGGGCAGATGGCCCAGTACTTC. The chain is built from TRBV18 and TRBJ2-5; 7 nucleotides align to TRBD2. Per germline, CDR1 KGHSH and CDR2 LQKENI. The CDR3 is made up of 14 amino acids. The V segment lost 0 bases and the J segment 9 bases; nucleotides outside the gene matches: 7.

The V call is TRBV13, the J call TRBJ2-5, with a possible D match to TRBD1 (6 bases). The CDR3 has 19 residues. Trimming took off 4 bases at V and 5 bases at J, with 29 bases between the two ends. The germline CDR1 and CDR2 sequences are PRHDT and FYEKMQ (reference sequence). CDR3 in DNA: TGTGCCAGCAGCTCGCCGACAGGCTCCGTTCGGCCTGGTGCGGAGACCCAGTACTTC. Translation gives CASSSPTGSVRPGAETQYF. Full variable domain (missing parts from reference TRBV13 and TRBJ2-5): AAGVIQSPRHLIKEKRETATLKCYPIPRHDTVYWYQQGPGQDPQFLISFYEKMQSDKGSIPDRFSAQQFSDYHSELNMSSLELGDSALYFCASSSPTGSVRPGAETQYFGPGTRLLVL.

This sequence joins TRBV5-6 and TRBJ1-1; D gene unclear. Germline V gene sequence: CDR1 SGHDT, CDR2 YYEEEE. This CDR3 is 14 amino acids long. The ends were cut back, 0 bases at V and 0 bases at J, with 6 bases in the middle. Here the CDR3 DNA reads TGTGCCAGCAGCTTGGGGCAGGTGAACACTGAAGCTTTCTTT. Translated, it gives CASSLGQVNTEAFF.

The chain is built from TRBV27 and TRBJ1-1; D unclear. Looked up from germline, CDR1 is MNHEY and CDR2 is SMNVEV (reference sequence). The CDR3 runs to 14 residues. The V end was cut by 2 bases, the J end by 4 bases, with 11 bases between. DNA for the CDR3: TGTGCCAGCAGTTTAGGGTCAGGTTTCACTGAAGCTTTCTTT. This codes for CASSLGSGFTEAFF.

The rearrangement joins TRBV28 to TRBJ1-4; 9 nucleotides align to TRBD1. V trimming: 6 bases; J trimming: 6 bases; junction bases outside the gene matches: 8. The CDR3 is made up of 15 amino acids. Germline values: CDR1 MDHEN, CDR2 SYDVKM. The CDR3 reads CASRTGGRRDEKLFF. The DNA for the CDR3 is TGTGCCAGCAGAACAGGGGGCCGGCGGGATGAAAAACTGTTTTTT.

The chain recombines TRBV28 with TRBJ2-4, with D tentatively TRBD2 (5 bases). Germline V lookup: CDR1 MDHEN, CDR2 SYDVKM. The length of the CDR3 is 16 residues. V lost 5 bases and J lost 2, with 16 bases in between. The chain's CDR3 is CASSGNQIGTKNIQYF. For the CDR3, the DNA is TGTGCCAGCAGTGGAAACCAAATCGGGACCAAAAACATTCAGTACTTC.

This clone was found a few times. The chain employs TRBV13 and TRBJ2-2, with D possibly matching TRBD1 (6 bases). The CDR3 is 16 residues long. Trimming removed 5 bases from V and 2 bases from J, with 15 bases in between. Germline CDR1 and CDR2: PRHDT and FYEKMQ (reference sequence). DNA for the CDR3: TGTGCCAGCAGCCTGGGGGCAGGGAGTAACACCGGGGAGCTGTTTTTT. This gives the protein CASSLGAGSNTGELFF.

This chain connects TRBV5-1 to TRBJ1-2, with D uncertain. The CDR3 sequence is 11 residues long. Germline loops: CDR1 SGHRS, CDR2 YFSETQ. V lost 0 bases and J 7 bases, leaving 4 bases between the germline ends. CDR3 DNA: TGCGCCAGCAGCTTGGTCGGTGGCTACACCTTC. It specifies CASSLVGGYTF. Filled out from reference TRBV5-1 and TRBJ1-2, the complete variable domain reads KAGVTQTPRYLIKTRGQQVTLSCSPISGHRSVSWYQQTPGQGLQFLFEYFSETQRNKGNFPGRFSGRQFSNSRSEMNVSTLELGDSALYLCASSLVGGYTFGSGTRLTVV.

The chain links TRBV27 to TRBJ2-1; 11 bases are shared with TRBD1. The CDR3 runs 14 residues. V trimming: 3 bases; J trimming: 7 bases; junction bases outside the gene matches: 2. Germline-derived CDR1 and CDR2 are MNHEY and SMNVEV (reference sequence). In nucleotides, the CDR3 is TGTGCCAGCAGTTTTGGGACAGGGGGGAATGAGCAGTTCTTC. Amino acids: CASSFGTGGNEQFF.

The chain is built from TRBV7-9 and TRBJ1-2; D is uncertain. This CDR3 has 15 amino acids. Germline CDR1 reads SEHNR; CDR2 reads FQNEAQ (reference sequence). Trimming took 1 base from V and 8 from J, leaving 17 bases between them. In nucleotides, the CDR3 is TGTGCCAGCAGCTTAGAGGTGGGAGGGCCCGGCGGCTACACCTTC. Its translation is CASSLEVGGPGGYTF.

The V gene is TRBV2, the J gene TRBJ2-7; D remains unclear. Germline V gene lookup returns CDR1 SNHLY and CDR2 FYNNEI. Trimming took off 7 bases at V and 0 bases at J, with 13 bases between the two ends. The CDR3 consists of 14 residues. The CDR3 DNA is TGTGCCAGCAAAGGAGTTCTAAGCTCCTACGAGCAGTACTTC. This translates into CASKGVLSSYEQYF.

The rearrangement uses TRBV13 and TRBJ1-6; maybe TRBD1 (6 bases). Deletions cut 0 bases from V and 4 bases from J, with 10 bases between. The CDR3 contains 16 residues. Germline values: CDR1 PRHDT, CDR2 FYEKMQ (reference sequence). The CDR3 sequence is CASSLGGTLYNSPLHF. The CDR3 region has the DNA TGTGCCAGCAGCTTAGGGGGGACATTATATAATTCACCCCTCCACTTT.

V and J are TRBV6-4 and TRBJ2-1, with 8 bases that match TRBD2. The germline V gene encodes CDR1 MRHNA and CDR2 SNTAGT. This CDR3 is 20 amino acids long. V gave up 2 bases and J gave up 4 bases; unmatched junction bases: 19. As DNA, the CDR3 is TGTGCCAGCAGTGACGAGGTAGCGGGGCGTCCGGGGGAAATTTACAATGAGCAGTTCTTC. Translation gives CASSDEVAGRPGEIYNEQFF.

V usage is TRBV4-1 and J usage is TRBJ2-1; no definite D call. Trimming took 3 bases from V and 5 from J, leaving 17 bases between them. The CDR3 length is 16 residues. The germline CDR1 and CDR2 sequences are MGHRA and YSYEKL. CDR3 nucleotides: TGCGCCAGCAGCCACCCGACCCCTTATGGAGACAATGAGCAGTTCTTC. Translated: CASSHPTPYGDNEQFF.

This clone was seen more than once but under ten times. In DNA, the CDR3 is TGTGCCAGCCGAACCTCAGGGGATGAGCAGTTCTTC. Its translation: CASRTSGDEQFF. V is TRBV28 and J is TRBJ2-1; perhaps TRBD1 as D (6 bases). With 8 bases removed from V and 8 bases from J, the gap between germline ends came to 13 bases. This CDR3 region has 12 residues. CDR1 and CDR2 from the germline V gene are MDHEN and SYDVKM.

V usage is TRBV19 and J usage is TRBJ2-4; D is perhaps TRBD2 (7 bases). The V gene's germline CDR1 is LNHDA and CDR2 SQIVND (reference sequence). This CDR3 is 15 amino acids long. Trimming removed 3 bases from V and 3 bases from J, with 12 bases in between. This chain's CDR3 is CASSMVGGVKNIQYF. DNA of the CDR3: TGTGCCAGTAGTATGGTAGGGGGGGTCAAAAACATTCAGTACTTC.

CDR3 amino acids: CASSKRGGTYEQYF. CDR3 coding DNA: TGTGCCAGCAGTAAACGCGGGGGGACCTACGAGCAGTACTTC. The J gene is TRBJ2-7, the V gene TRBV28; 8 bases fit TRBD2. This CDR3 is 14 amino acids long. The ends lost 5 bases at V and 2 bases at J; junction bases unmatched: 5. CDR1 is MDHEN and CDR2 is SYDVKM in the germline V gene.

This clone was seen a handful of times. This chain links TRBV28 with TRBJ2-3, with D possibly being TRBD1 (6 bases). The V end was cut by 6 bases, the J end by 6 bases, with 16 bases between. Per the germline V gene, CDR1 is MDHEN and CDR2 is SYDVKM. CDR3 length: 14 residues. CDR3: CASSLWGLRDTQYF. Written as DNA, the CDR3 is TGTGCCAGCAGCCTATGGGGGCTCCGGGATACGCAGTATTTT.